These T cell receptor beta chains were read from a single sample in a study of blood T cells in healthy people across ages. TCRdb re-called the 5' RACE reads with MiXCR, one entry per CDR3 protein. The profile shows about 780,000 distinct CDR3 sequences, less than 80% of them singletons. What was sequenced was blood. Receptors were obtained from a man aged 25-45 years in good health. Both conserved end residues are part of each CDR3.

v_call: TRBV21-1; j_call: TRBJ2-1; cdr3_aa: CASSSLDRESSYNEQFF
v_call: TRBV5-1; j_call: TRBJ2-7; cdr3_aa: CASSLEAYGSEQYF
v_call: TRBV7-2; j_call: TRBJ2-1; cdr3_aa: CASSYSTGQAENEQFF
v_call: TRBV7-2; j_call: TRBJ1-1; cdr3_aa: CASINPQYGFTEAFF
v_call: TRBV20-1; j_call: TRBJ2-5; cdr3_aa: CSAGHRRGEETQYF
v_call: TRBV4-3; j_call: TRBJ1-2; cdr3_aa: CASSQGTGGYYGYTF
v_call: TRBV4-2; j_call: TRBJ2-7; cdr3_aa: CASSQEGTSGGPYEQYF
v_call: TRBV20-1; j_call: TRBJ2-1; cdr3_aa: CSAQPGGTPAYNEQFF
v_call: TRBV25-1; j_call: TRBJ1-4; cdr3_aa: CASSESWRGSSEKLFF
v_call: TRBV6-6; j_call: TRBJ2-7; cdr3_aa: CASSIHRAAYEQYF
v_call: TRBV7-2; j_call: TRBJ2-5; cdr3_aa: CASSLWTSGAGEQYF